The clone carrying this T cell receptor (beta chain) was observed many times. This CDR3 comprises 13 residues. CDR1 is SGDLS and CDR2 is YYNGEE in the germline V gene. Deletions cut 4 bases from V and 0 bases from J, with 8 bases between. The source of the sample is a study of identical twins. TCRdb re-derived calls from the 5' RACE reads in MiXCR, one entry per CDR3 protein. The table shows over 550,000 distinct CDR3 sequences, with roughly 7.2% occurring only once. This same sample was also part of a study on yellow fever vaccine responses in identical twins.

This sequence joins TRBV9 and TRBJ2-7, with D hard to call. The sequencing input was PBMCs. This receptor was obtained from a woman aged 18-29 years in good health. CDR3 sequence: CASSPAISYEQYF. CDR3 bases: TGTGCCAGCAGCCCAGCCATCTCCTACGAGCAGTACTTC.